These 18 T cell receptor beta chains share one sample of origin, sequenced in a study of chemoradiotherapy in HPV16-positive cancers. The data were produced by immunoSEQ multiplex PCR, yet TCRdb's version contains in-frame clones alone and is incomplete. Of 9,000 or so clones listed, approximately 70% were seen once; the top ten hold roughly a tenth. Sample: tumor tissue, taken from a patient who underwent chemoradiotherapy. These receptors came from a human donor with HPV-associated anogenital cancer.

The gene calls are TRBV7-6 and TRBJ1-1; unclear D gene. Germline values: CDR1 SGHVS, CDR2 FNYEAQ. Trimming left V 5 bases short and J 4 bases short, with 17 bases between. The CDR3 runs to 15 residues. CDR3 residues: CASSPNLGRGTEAFF. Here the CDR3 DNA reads TGTGCCAGCAGCCCCAACTTAGGGCGGGGCACTGAAGCTTTCTTT.

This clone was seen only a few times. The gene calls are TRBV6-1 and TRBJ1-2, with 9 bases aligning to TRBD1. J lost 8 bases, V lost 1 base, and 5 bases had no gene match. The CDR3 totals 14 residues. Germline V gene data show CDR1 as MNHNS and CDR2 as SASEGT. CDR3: CASSEGRDRAGYTF. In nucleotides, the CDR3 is TGTGCCAGCAGTGAAGGAAGGGACAGGGCAGGCTACACCTTC.

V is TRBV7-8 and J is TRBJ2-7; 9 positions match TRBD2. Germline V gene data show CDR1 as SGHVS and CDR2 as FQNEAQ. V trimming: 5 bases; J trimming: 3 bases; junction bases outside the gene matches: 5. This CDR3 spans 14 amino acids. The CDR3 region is CASSPSGNLYEQYF. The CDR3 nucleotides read TGTGCCAGCAGCCCTAGCGGGAATCTCTACGAGCAGTACTTC.

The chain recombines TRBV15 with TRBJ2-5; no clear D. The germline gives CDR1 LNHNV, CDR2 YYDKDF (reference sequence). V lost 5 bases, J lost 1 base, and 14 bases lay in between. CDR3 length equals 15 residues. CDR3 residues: CATSPERAIQETQYF. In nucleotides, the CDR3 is TGTGCCACCAGCCCCGAACGGGCTATCCAAGAGACCCAGTACTTC.

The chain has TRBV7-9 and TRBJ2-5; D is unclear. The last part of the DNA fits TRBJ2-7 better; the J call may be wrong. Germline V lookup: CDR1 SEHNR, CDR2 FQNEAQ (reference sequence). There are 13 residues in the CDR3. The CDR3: CASSYKDLLEQYF. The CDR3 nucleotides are TGTGCCAGCAGCTACAAGGACCTACTCGAGCAGTACTTC.

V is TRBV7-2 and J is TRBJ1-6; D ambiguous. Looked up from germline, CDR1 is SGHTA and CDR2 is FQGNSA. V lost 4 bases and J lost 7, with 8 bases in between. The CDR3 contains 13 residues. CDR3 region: CASSWAGNSPLHF. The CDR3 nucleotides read TGTGCCAGCAGCTGGGCGGGGAATTCACCCCTCCACTTT.

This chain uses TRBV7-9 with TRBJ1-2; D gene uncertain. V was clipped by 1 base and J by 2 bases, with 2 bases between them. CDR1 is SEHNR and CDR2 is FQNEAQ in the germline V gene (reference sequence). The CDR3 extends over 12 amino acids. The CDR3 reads CASSLVNYGYTF. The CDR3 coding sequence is TGTGCCAGCAGCTTAGTGAACTATGGCTACACCTTC.

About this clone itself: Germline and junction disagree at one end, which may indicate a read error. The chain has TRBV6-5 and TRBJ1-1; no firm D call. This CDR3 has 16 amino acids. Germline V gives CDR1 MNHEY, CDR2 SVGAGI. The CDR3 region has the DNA TGTGCCAGCAGTTACGGTAAAGTGAGGTTGAAGACTGAAGCTTTCTTT. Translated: CASSYGKVRLKTEAFF.

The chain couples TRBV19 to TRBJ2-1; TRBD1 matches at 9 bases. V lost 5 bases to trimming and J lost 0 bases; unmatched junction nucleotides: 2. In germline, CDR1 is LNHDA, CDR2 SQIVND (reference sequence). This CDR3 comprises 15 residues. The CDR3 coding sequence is TGTGCCAGTAGTGTGGACAGGGGCTCCTACAATGAGCAGTTCTTC. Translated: CASSVDRGSYNEQFF.

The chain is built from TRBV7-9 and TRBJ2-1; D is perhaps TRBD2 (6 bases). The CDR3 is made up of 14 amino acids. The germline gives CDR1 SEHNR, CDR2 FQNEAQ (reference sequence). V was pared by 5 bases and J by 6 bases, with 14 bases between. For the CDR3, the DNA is TGTGCCAGCAGCCGGGACTCCCTTACCAATGAGCAGTTCTTC. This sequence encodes CASSRDSLTNEQFF.

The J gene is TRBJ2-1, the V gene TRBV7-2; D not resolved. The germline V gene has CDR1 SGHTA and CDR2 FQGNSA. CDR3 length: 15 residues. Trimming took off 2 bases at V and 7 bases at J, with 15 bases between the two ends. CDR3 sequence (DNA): TGTGCCAGCAGCTTAAACCTCCAGGACGGGAATGAGCAGTTCTTC. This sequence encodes CASSLNLQDGNEQFF.

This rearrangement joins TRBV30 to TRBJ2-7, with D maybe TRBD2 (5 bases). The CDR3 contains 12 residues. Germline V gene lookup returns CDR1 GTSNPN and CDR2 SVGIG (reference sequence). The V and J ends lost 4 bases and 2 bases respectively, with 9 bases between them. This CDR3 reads CAWTTNPYEQYF. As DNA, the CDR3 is TGTGCCTGGACGACTAATCCCTACGAGCAGTACTTC.

The CDR3 sequence is CAWNGQVGEAFF. The CDR3, as DNA: TGTGCCTGGAATGGGCAGGTCGGTGAAGCTTTCTTT. This rearrangement joins TRBV30 to TRBJ1-1; unclear D gene. Germline V lookup: CDR1 GTSNPN, CDR2 SVGIG (reference sequence). Trimming left V 4 bases short and J 7 bases short, with 13 bases between. The CDR3 consists of 12 residues.

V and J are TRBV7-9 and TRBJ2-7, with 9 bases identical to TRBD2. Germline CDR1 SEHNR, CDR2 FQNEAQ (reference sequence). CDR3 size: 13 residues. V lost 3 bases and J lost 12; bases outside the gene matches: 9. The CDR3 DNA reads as TGTGCCAGCAGCTTCGAGGGACTAGCAGGGGCGTACTTC. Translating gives CASSFEGLAGAYF.

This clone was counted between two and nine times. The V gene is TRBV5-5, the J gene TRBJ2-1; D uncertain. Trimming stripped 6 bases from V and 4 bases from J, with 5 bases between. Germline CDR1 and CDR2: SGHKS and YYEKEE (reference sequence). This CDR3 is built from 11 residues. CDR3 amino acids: CASTEYNEQFF. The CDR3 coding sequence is TGTGCCAGCACCGAATACAATGAGCAGTTCTTC.

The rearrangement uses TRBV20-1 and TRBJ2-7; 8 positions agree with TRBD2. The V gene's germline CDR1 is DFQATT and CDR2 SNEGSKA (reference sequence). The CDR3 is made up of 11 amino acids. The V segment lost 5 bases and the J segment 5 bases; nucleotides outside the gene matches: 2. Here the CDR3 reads CSAEAGDEQYF. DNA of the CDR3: TGCAGTGCTGAAGCGGGAGACGAGCAGTACTTC.

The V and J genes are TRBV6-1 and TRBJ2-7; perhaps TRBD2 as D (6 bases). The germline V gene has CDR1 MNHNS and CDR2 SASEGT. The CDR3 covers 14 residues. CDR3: CAAVRGGSEYEQYF. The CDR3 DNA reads TGTGCAGCAGTGAGGGGAGGTAGTGAGTACGAGCAGTACTTC.

CDR3 DNA: TGTGCCAGCACCATACAAGAGACCCAGTACTTC. Its translation is CASTIQETQYF. This rearrangement joins TRBV2 to TRBJ2-5; D not certain. CDR1 and CDR2 from the germline V gene are SNHLY and FYNNEI. CDR3 length: 11 amino acids. V was clipped by 7 bases and J by 2 bases, with 5 bases between them.